This TCR beta chain was recovered during a study of T cell changes during pregnancy in multiple sclerosis. From germline, CDR1 is SGDLS and CDR2 YYNGEE. V was shortened by 3 bases and J by 7 bases, with 13 bases between the two germline ends. The length of the CDR3 is 13 residues. Data came from immunoSEQ multiplex PCR; TCRdb stores just in-frame clones and leaves some out. The table shows approximately 90,000 clones, with around 94% occurring only once. Specimen: peripheral blood, collected after pregnancy. The V and J genes are TRBV9 and TRBJ2-5; D is undetermined. The receptor's source is a female donor with multiple sclerosis, enrolled in a pregnancy study. CDR3 nucleotides: TGTGCCAGCAGCGGACCCACCCCGGGGACCCAGTACTTC. The encoded protein is CASSGPTPGTQYF.